The 15 T cell receptor delta chains presented below share a single source sample, sequenced in a study of gamma-delta T cells after stem cell transplantation. TCRdb re-identified clones in the RT-PCR reads via CATT. The sample consists of approximately 2,500 delta-chain clones, around 2.7% of them appearing once. Material for sequencing was gamma-delta T cells. All receptors derive from a human donor. It is not recorded whose cells these are; they may come from a transplant donor.

This clone was observed a handful of times. The translation of this DNA and the TCRdb protein of a much larger clone differ at residue 12, probably owing to a read error; the protein shown here is translated from the DNA. In DNA form, the CDR3 reads TGTGCCTGTGACACCTTACTGGGGGATATGCACGCCGATAAACTCATCTTT. Its translation is CACDTLLGDMHADKLIF. The chain uses TRDV2 and TRDJ1; 11 bases match TRDD3. Per the germline V gene, CDR1 is GEAIGNYY and CDR2 is EKD. With 0 bases clipped from V and 3 bases from J, the junction kept 8 bases outside the gene matches. The length of the CDR3 is 17 residues.

In its sample, this clone was seen a few times. The translation of this DNA and the TCRdb protein of a much larger clone differ at residue 15, probably owing to a read error; the protein shown here is translated from the DNA. The gene calls are TRDV2 and TRDJ1, with 13 bases matching TRDD3. This CDR3 is built from 22 residues. The V gene's germline CDR1 is GEAIGNYY and CDR2 EKD. V shed 3 bases and J 0 bases; nucleotides not matched to a gene: 21. The CDR3 loop reads CACDSILPAGLGDTQYTDKLIF. The CDR3 coding sequence is TGTGCCTGTGACTCGATCCTTCCCGCGGGACTGGGGGATACGCAGTACACCGATAAACTCATCTTT.

The V and J genes are TRDV2 and TRDJ1; 13 bases agree with TRDD3. Looked up from germline, CDR1 is GEAIGNYY and CDR2 is EKD. With V trimmed by 7 bases and J by 0 bases, 4 bases remained unmatched. The CDR3 is 15 residues long. The CDR3 nucleotides read TGTGCCTGCACACTGGGGGATACGTACACCGATAAACTCATCTTT. It codes for CACTLGDTYTDKLIF.

In this sample, this clone turned up a few times. This DNA's translation differs at residue 14 from TCRdb's protein, which comes from a much larger clone; a read error is likely, and the protein shown is translated from the DNA. The chain has TRDV2 and TRDJ1, with 13 bases that match TRDD3. Germline V gene lookup returns CDR1 GEAIGNYY and CDR2 EKD. The CDR3 loop spans 18 amino acids. In DNA form, the CDR3 reads TGTGCCTGTGACGGGATCCGACTGGGGGATACGGACACCAATAAACTCATCTTT. Translating it yields CACDGIRLGDTDTNKLIF.

This clone is medium-sized. A far larger clone is a single base away, which makes a read error likely. Additional DNA sequences in this sample encode the identical CDR3. The rearrangement links TRDV2 to TRDJ1; 12 nucleotides line up with TRDD3. The CDR3 contains 15 residues. Germline CDR1 and CDR2: GEAIGNYY and EKD. This CDR3 is CACDLLGDTPDKLIF. As DNA, the CDR3 is TGCGCCTGTGACTTACTGGGGGATACTCCCGATAAACTCATCTTT.

Comments on this clone: TCRdb attributes to this sequence the protein of a much larger clone, which differs from the DNA translation at residue 15; a read error is likely, and the protein displayed is translated from the DNA. The CDR3 loop is CACDTVDRTGGWVAADKLIF. The DNA for the CDR3 is TGTGCCTGTGACACCGTCGACCGTACTGGGGGATGGGTTGCAGCCGATAAACTCATCTTT. The J gene is TRDJ1, the V gene TRDV2, with 10 bases identical to TRDD3. The CDR3 length is 20 residues. Germline CDR1 and CDR2: GEAIGNYY and EKD. After removal of 0 bases from V and 3 bases from J, the junction contained 18 bases not matched to a gene.

In the case of this clone: The protein that TCRdb holds for this DNA derives from a much larger clone and differs from the translated DNA at residue 4, which likely indicates a read error; the protein shown here is translated from the DNA. The chain links TRDV2 to TRDJ3, with a tentative D call TRDD3 (5 bases). Germline V gene data show CDR1 as GEAIGNYY and CDR2 as EKD. The CDR3 runs to 18 residues. Trimming cost V 5 bases and J 0 bases, with 16 bases left between them. CDR3 loop: CACGPAGGPSWDTRQMFF. CDR3 bases: TGTGCCTGTGGCCCCGCAGGGGGCCCCTCCTGGGACACCCGACAGATGTTTTTC.

This clone was seen more than once but under ten times. TCRdb assigns this DNA the protein of a much larger clone, which departs from its translation at residue 8; this likely reflects a read error, and the protein shown comes from translating the DNA. The V call is TRDV2, the J call TRDJ1, with TRDD3 identical over 7 bases. This CDR3 contains 17 residues. CDR1 is GEAIGNYY, CDR2 EKD, per germline. J gave up 0 bases and V 1 base, and 10 bases lay outside the gene matches. This CDR3 reads CACDTVPRGGYTDKLIF. The CDR3 DNA is TGTGCCTGTGACACTGTTCCCCGGGGGGGATACACCGATAAACTCATCTTT.

Notes on this clone: The sample carries other DNA sequences with the same CDR3. In DNA, the CDR3 is TGTGCCTGTGACTCCTTACTGGGGGATACTCCCGATAAACTCATCTTT. Protein product: CACDSLLGDTPDKLIF. The chain combines TRDV2 with TRDJ1; 12 bases line up with TRDD3. Per germline, CDR1 GEAIGNYY and CDR2 EKD. The trim removed 3 bases at V and 3 bases at J, leaving 7 bases unmatched. The CDR3 spans 16 residues.

The table lists this clone with a few counts. A read error may explain this, as a much larger clone is one base away. The identical CDR3 is also encoded by other nucleotide sequences in the sample. The chain recombines TRDV2 with TRDJ3, with 13 bases fitting TRDD3. Germline CDR1 GEAIGNYY, CDR2 EKD. The CDR3 is made up of 18 amino acids. The CDR3 DNA reads TGCGCCTGTGACACTGGGGGATACGCCGCCTGGGACACCCGACAGATGTTTTTC. Its translation: CACDTGGYAAWDTRQMFF.

A word on this clone: The protein recorded in TCRdb matches a much larger clone and deviates from this DNA's translation at residue 5, suggesting a read error; the protein here is obtained by translating the DNA. The chain links TRDV2 to TRDJ1, with 9 bases matching TRDD3. Looked up from germline, CDR1 is GEAIGNYY and CDR2 is EKD. The junction had 18 bases not matched to a gene; V was cut back by 2 bases and J by 0 bases. The CDR3 is 20 residues long. CDR3: CACDRLLGDAVTTHTDKLIF. The CDR3 DNA follows: TGTGCCTGTGACAGGCTGCTGGGGGATGCCGTTACGACTCACACCGATAAACTCATCTTT.

Comments on this clone: This likely traces to a read error, being one base from a far larger clone. This chain connects TRDV2 to TRDJ1; TRDD3 matches at 9 bases. V dropped 0 bases and J dropped 0; count of bases not matched to a gene: 13. Per germline, CDR1 GEAIGNYY and CDR2 EKD. This CDR3 comprises 19 residues. CDR3 loop: CACDTAPTGGTLYTDKLIF. The CDR3 coding sequence is TGTGCCTGTGACACCGCCCCAACTGGGGGAACCCTGTACACCGATAAACTCATCTTT.

Remarks on this clone: It is likely a read error: a sequence one base away is far more abundant. Other DNA sequences in the sample encode the same CDR3. V is TRDV2 and J is TRDJ1; 9 bases are shared with TRDD3. This CDR3 is built from 17 residues. Germline CDR1 and CDR2: GEAIGNYY and EKD. The DNA for the CDR3 is TGCGCCTGTGACCCCGTACTGGGGGAACCTACCACCGATAAACTCATCTTT. It encodes CACDPVLGEPTTDKLIF.

This clone was seen a few times. A much larger clone sits a single nucleotide away, making a read error possible. The chain has TRDV2 and TRDJ1, with 7 bases matching TRDD3. The trim removed 4 bases at V and 0 bases at J, leaving 16 bases unmatched. The CDR3 has 18 residues. The germline CDR1 and CDR2 sequences are GEAIGNYY and EKD. The CDR3 loop is CACEKVYWGGPDTDKLIF. In DNA form, the CDR3 reads TGTGCCTGTGAAAAAGTCTACTGGGGAGGACCAGACACCGATAAACTCATCTTT.

This clone turned up a few times. The TCRdb protein comes from a much larger clone and disagrees with this DNA's translation at residue 4, likely due to a read error; the protein given here is derived from the DNA. The chain is built from TRDV2 and TRDJ1, with TRDD3 matching 13 bases. Germline lookup yields CDR1 GEAIGNYY and CDR2 EKD. The CDR3 totals 20 residues. J was trimmed by 1 base and V by 5 bases; bases with no gene match: 18. CDR3 DNA: TGTGCCTGTGTCTCCCTACTGGGGGATACGCTTCGATCGATCACCGATAAACTCATCTTT. The encoded protein is CACVSLLGDTLRSITDKLIF.